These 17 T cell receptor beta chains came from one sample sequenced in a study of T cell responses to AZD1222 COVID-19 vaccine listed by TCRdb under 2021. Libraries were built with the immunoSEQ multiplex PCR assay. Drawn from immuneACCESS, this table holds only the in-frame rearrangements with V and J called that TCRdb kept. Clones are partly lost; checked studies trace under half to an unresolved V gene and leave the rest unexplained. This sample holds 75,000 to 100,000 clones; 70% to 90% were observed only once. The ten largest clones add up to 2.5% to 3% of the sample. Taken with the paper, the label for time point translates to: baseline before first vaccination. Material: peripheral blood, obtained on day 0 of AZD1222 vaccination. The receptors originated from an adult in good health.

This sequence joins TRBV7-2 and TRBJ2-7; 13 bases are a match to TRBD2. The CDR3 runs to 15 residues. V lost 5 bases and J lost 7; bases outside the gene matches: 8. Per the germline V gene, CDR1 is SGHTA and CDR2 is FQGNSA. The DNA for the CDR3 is TGTGCCAGCAGCAGGACTAGCGGGGGCCCAACGGAGCAGTACTTC. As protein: CASSRTSGGPTEQYF.

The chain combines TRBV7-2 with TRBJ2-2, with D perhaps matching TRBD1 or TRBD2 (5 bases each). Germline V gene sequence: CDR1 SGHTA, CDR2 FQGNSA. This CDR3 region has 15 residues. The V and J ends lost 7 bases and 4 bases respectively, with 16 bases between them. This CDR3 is CASTVRGQGTGELFF. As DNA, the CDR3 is TGTGCCAGCACCGTGAGGGGCCAGGGCACCGGGGAGCTGTTTTTT.

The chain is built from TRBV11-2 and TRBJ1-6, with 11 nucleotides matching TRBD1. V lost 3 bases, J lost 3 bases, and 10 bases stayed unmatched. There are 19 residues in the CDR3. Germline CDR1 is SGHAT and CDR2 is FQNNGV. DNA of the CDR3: TGTGCCAGCAGCTTTCGATCCCGGGGGACAGGGGGCTATAATTCACCCCTCCACTTT. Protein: CASSFRSRGTGGYNSPLHF.

CDR3 sequence reads: CASSLGGDRVQTQYF. For the CDR3, the DNA is TGTGCCAGCAGTTTAGGAGGGGACAGGGTGCAGACCCAGTACTTC. The genes are TRBV27 and TRBJ2-5; 9 nucleotides line up with TRBD1. This CDR3 region has 15 residues. Germline V gene lookup returns CDR1 MNHEY and CDR2 SMNVEV (reference sequence). V shed 2 bases, J shed 6 bases, and the junction held 7 bases outside the gene matches.

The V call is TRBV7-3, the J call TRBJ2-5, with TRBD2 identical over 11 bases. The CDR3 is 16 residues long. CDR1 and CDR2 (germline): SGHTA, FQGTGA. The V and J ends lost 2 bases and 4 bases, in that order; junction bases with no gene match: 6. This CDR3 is CASSLFPSGGRETQYF. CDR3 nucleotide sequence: TGTGCCAGCAGCTTATTTCCTAGCGGGGGGCGAGAGACCCAGTACTTC.

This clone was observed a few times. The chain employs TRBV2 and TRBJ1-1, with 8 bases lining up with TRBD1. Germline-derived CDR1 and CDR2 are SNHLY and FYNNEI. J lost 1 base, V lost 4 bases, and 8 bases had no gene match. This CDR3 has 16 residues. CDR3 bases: TGTGCCAGCAGTGGTCCCGGGACAGGTTGGAACACTGAAGCTTTCTTT. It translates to CASSGPGTGWNTEAFF.

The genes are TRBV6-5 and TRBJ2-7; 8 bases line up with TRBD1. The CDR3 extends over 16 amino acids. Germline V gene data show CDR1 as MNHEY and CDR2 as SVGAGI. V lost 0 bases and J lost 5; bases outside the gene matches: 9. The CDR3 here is CASSYSGAGGEDEQYF. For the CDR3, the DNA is TGTGCCAGCAGTTACTCCGGGGCAGGGGGCGAGGACGAGCAGTACTTC.

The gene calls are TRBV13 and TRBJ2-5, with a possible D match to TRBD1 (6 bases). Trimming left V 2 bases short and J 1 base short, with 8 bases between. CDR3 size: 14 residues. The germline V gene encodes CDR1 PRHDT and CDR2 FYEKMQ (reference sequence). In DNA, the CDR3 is TGTGCCAGCAGCTTAAGGGGGTCCCAAGAGACCCAGTACTTC. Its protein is CASSLRGSQETQYF. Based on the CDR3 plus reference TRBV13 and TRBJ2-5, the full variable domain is AAGVIQSPRHLIKEKRETATLKCYPIPRHDTVYWYQQGPGQDPQFLISFYEKMQSDKGSIPDRFSAQQFSDYHSELNMSSLELGDSALYFCASSLRGSQETQYFGPGTRLLVL.

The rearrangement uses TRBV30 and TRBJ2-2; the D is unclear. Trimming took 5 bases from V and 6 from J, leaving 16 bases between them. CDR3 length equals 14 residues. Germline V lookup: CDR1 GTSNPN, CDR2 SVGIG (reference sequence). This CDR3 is CAWGKGPEAGELFF. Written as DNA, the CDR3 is TGTGCCTGGGGAAAGGGCCCTGAAGCCGGGGAGCTGTTTTTT.

In DNA form, the CDR3 reads TGTGCCAGCAGCCGGCAGGGGATTGACTATGGCTACACCTTC. Its protein is CASSRQGIDYGYTF. This rearrangement joins TRBV3-1 (or the pseudogene TRBV3-2) to TRBJ1-2; tentatively, D is TRBD1 (6 bases). The CDR3 has 14 amino acids. Germline-derived CDR1 and CDR2 are LGHDT and YNNKEL (reference sequence). V was trimmed by 4 bases and J by 3 bases, leaving 12 bases between them.

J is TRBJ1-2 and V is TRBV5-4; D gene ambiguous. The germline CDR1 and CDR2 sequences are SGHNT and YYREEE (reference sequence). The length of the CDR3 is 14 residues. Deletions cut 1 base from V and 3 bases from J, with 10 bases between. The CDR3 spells CASSLRAGDYGYTF. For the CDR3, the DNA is TGTGCCAGCAGCTTGAGGGCCGGTGACTATGGCTACACCTTC. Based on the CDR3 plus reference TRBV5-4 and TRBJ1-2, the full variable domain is ETGVTQSPTHLIKTRGQQVTLRCSSQSGHNTVSWYQQALGQGPQFIFQYYREEENGRGNFPPRFSGLQFPNYSSELNVNALELDDSALYLCASSLRAGDYGYTFGSGTRLTVV.

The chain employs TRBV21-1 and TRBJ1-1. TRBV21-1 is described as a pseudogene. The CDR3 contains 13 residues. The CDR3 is CASSREEGTEAFF. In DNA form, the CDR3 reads TGTGCCAGCAGCAGGGAAGAGGGGACTGAAGCTTTCTTT.

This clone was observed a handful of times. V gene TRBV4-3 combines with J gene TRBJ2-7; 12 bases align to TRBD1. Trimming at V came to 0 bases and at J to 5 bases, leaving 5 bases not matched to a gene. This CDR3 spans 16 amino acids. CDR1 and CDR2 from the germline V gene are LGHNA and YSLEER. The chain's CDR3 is CASSQEEGTGGNEQYF. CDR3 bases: TGCGCCAGCAGCCAAGAGGAGGGGACAGGGGGCAACGAGCAGTACTTC.

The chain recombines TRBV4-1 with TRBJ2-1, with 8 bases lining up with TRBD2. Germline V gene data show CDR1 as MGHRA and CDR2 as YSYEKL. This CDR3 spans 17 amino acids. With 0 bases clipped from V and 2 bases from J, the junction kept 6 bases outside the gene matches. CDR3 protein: CASSQDQGGGPYNEQFF. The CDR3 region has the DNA TGCGCCAGCAGCCAAGATCAAGGCGGGGGGCCCTACAATGAGCAGTTCTTC.

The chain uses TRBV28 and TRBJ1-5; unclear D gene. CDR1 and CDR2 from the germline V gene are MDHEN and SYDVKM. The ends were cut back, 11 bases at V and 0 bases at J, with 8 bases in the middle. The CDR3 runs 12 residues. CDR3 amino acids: CAGRDSNQPQHF. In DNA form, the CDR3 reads TGTGCCGGCCGGGATAGCAATCAGCCCCAGCATTTT.

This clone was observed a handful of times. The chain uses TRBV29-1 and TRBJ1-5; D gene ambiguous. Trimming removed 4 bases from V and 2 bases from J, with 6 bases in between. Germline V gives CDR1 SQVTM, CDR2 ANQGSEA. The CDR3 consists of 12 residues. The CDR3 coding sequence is TGCAGCGTTGGGCAGGGCAATCAGCCCCAGCATTTT. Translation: CSVGQGNQPQHF.

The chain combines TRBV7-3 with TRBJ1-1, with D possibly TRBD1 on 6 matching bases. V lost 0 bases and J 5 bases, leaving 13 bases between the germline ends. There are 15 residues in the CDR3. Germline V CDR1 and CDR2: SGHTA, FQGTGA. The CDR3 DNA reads TGTGCCAGCAGCTTAACGCCGCAGGGGAAGACTGAAGCTTTCTTT. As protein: CASSLTPQGKTEAFF.